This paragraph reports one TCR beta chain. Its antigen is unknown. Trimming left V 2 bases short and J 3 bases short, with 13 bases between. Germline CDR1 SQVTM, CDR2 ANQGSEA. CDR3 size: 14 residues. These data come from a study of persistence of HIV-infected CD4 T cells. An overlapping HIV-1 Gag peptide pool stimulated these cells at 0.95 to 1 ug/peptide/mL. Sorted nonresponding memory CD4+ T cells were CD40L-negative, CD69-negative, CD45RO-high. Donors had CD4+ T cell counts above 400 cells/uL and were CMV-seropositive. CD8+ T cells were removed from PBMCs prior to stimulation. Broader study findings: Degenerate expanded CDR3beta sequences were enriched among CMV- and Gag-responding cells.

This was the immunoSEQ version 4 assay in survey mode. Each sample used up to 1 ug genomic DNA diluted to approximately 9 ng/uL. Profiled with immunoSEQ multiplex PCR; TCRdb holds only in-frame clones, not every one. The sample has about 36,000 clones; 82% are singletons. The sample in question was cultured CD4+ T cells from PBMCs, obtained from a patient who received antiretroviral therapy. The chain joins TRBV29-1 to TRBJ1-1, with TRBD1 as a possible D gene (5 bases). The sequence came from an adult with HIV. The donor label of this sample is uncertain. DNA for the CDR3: TGCAGCGTTGAAACGGGACGGACGGACACTGAAGCTTTCTTT. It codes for CSVETGRTDTEAFF.